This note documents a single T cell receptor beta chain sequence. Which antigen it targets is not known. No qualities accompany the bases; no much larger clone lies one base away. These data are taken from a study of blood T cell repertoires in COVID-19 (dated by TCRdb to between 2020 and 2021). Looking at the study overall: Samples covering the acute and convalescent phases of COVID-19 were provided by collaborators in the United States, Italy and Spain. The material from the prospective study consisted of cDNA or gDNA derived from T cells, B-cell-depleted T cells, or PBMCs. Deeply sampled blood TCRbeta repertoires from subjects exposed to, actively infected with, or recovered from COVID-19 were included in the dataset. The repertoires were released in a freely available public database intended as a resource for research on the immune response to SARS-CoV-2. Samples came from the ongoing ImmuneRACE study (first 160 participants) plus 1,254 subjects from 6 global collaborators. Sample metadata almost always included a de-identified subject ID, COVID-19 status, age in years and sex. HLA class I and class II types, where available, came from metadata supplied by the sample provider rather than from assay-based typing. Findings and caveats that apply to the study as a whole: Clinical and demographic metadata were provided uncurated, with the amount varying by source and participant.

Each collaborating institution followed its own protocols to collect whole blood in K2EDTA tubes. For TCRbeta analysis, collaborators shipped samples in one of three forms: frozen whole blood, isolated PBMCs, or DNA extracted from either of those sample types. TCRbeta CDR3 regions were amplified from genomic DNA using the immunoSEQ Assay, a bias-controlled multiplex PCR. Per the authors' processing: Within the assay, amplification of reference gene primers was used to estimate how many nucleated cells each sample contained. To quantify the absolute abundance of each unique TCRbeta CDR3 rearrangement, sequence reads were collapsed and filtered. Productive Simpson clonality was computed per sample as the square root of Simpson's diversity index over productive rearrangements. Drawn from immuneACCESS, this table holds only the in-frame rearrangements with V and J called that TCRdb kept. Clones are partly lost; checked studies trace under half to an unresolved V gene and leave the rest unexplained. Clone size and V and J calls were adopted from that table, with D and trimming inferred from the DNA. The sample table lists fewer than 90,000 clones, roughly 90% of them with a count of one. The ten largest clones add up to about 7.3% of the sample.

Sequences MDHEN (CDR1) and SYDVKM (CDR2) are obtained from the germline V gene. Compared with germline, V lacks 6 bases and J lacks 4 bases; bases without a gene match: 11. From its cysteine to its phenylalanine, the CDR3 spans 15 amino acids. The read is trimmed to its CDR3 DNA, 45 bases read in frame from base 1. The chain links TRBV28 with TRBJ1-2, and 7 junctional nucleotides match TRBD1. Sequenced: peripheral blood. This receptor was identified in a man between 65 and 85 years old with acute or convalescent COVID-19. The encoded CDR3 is CASSYPPGQSYGYTF. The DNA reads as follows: TGTGCCAGCAGCTATCCCCCGGGACAGAGCTATGGCTACACCTTC.